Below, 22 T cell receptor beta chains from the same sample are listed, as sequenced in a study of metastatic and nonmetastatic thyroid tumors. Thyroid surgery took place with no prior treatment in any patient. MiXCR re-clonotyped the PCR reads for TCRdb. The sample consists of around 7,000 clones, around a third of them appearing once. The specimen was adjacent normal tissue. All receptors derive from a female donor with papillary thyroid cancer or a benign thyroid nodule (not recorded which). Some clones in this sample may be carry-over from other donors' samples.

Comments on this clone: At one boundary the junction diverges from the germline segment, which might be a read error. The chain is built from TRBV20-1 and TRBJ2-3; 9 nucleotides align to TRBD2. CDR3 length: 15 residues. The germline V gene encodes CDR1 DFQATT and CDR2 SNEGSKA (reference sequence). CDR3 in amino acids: CSAGGASGALDTQYF. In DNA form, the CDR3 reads TGCAGTGCCGGGGGGGCTAGCGGGGCCTTAGATACGCAGTATTTC.

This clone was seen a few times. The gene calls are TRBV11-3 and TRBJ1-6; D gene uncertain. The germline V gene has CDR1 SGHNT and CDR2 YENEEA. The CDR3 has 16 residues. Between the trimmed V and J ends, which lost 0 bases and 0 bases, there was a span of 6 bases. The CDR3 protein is CASSLEGSSYNSPLHF. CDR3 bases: TGTGCCAGCAGCTTAGAGGGCAGCTCCTATAATTCACCCCTCCACTTT.

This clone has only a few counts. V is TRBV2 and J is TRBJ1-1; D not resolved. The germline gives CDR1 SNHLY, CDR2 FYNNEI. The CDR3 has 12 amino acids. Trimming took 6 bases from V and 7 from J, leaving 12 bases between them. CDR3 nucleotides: TGTGCCAGCAGGGAACGGGGAGTTGAAGCTTTCTTT. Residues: CASRERGVEAFF.

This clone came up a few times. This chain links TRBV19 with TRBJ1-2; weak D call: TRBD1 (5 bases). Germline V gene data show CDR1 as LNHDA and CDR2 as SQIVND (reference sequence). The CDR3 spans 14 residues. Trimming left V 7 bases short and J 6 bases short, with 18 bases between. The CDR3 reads CASTRLGGSDGYTF. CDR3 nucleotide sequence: TGTGCCAGTACCCGCCTGGGGGGGTCAGATGGCTACACCTTC. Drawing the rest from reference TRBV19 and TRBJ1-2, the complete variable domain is DGGITQSPKYLFRKEGQNVTLSCEQNLNHDAMYWYRQDPGQGLRLIYYSQIVNDFQKGDIAEGYSVSREKKESFPLTVTSAQKNPTAFYLCASTRLGGSDGYTFGSGTRLTVV.

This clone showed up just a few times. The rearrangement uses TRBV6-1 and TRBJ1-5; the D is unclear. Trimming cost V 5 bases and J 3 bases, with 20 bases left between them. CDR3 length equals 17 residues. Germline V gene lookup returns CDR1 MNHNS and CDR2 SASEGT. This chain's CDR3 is CASSPSPYSNYNQPQHF. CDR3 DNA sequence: TGTGCCAGCAGTCCGTCCCCCTACAGCAACTACAATCAGCCCCAGCATTTT.

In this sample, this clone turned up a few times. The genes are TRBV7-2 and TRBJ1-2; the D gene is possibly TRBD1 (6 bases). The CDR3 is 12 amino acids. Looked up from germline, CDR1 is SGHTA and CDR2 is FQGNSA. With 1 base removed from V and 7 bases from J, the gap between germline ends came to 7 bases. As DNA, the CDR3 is TGTGCCAGCAGCTTAGGAGGGGGTGGCTACACCTTC. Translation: CASSLGGGGYTF.

CDR3 DNA: TGTGCCACCAGCAGAGATTTAGGGGACGCCTCCTACAATGAGCAGTTCTTC. Amino acids: CATSRDLGDASYNEQFF. This chain uses TRBV15 with TRBJ2-1; the D call may be TRBD1 or TRBD2 (5 bases each). Germline V gene lookup returns CDR1 LNHNV and CDR2 YYDKDF (reference sequence). V dropped 0 bases and J dropped 0 bases, with 12 bases sitting between them. The CDR3 has 17 residues.

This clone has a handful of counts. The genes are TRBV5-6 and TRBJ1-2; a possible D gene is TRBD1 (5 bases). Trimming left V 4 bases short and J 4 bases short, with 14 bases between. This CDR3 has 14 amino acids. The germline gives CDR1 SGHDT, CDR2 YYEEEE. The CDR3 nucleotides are TGTGCCAGCAGCGGTAGAGGGGCTAGCTATGGCTACACCTTC. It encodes CASSGRGASYGYTF.

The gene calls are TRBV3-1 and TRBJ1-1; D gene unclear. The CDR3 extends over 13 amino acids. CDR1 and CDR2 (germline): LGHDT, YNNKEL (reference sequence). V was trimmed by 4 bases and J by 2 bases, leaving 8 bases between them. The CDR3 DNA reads TGTGCCAGCAGCCTTTTCCGCAACACTGAAGCTTTCTTT. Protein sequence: CASSLFRNTEAFF.

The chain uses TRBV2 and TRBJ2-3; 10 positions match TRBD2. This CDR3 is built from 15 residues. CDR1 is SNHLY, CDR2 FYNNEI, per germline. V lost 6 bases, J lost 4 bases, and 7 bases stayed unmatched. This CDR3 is CASRQREGRSDTQYF. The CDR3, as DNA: TGTGCCAGCAGGCAGCGGGAGGGCCGCTCAGATACGCAGTATTTT.

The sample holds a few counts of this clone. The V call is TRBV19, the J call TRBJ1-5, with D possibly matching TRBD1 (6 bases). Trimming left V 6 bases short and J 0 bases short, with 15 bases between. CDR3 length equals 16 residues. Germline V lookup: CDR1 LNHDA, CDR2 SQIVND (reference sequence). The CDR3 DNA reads TGTGCCAGTAGCAAAGACAGGTCGCTTAGCAATCAGCCCCAGCATTTT. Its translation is CASSKDRSLSNQPQHF.

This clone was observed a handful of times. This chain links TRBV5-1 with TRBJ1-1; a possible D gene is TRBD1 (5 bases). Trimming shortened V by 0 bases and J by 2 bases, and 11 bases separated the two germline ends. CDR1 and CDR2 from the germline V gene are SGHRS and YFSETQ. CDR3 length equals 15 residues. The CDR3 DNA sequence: TGCGCCAGCAGCTTGGCCGCGAGGGGCAACACTGAAGCTTTCTTT. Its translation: CASSLAARGNTEAFF.

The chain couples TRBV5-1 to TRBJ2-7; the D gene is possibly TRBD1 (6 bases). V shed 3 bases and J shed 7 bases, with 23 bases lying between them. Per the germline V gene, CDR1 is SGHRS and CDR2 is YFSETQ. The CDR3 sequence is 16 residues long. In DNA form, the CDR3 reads TGCGCCAGCAGCTCCAAGCCTGGGACATCCCTAGGGGAGCAGTACTTC. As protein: CASSSKPGTSLGEQYF.

CDR3 bases: TGTGCTAGTGGTCCCGGAACAGGGGTGGGGACTGAAGCTTTCTTT. This encodes CASGPGTGVGTEAFF. The chain carries TRBV12-5 and TRBJ1-1, with 7 bases that match TRBD1. CDR1 is LGHNT, CDR2 FRNRAP, per germline. The junction had 11 bases not matched to a gene; V was cut back by 5 bases and J by 5 bases. The CDR3 runs 15 residues.

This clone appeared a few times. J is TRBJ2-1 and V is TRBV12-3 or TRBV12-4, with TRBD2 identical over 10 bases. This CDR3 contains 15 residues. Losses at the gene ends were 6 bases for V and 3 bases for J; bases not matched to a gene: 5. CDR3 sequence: CASRLAGAVYNEQFF. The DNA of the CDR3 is TGTGCCAGCAGGCTAGCGGGAGCGGTCTACAATGAGCAGTTCTTC.

The CDR3 DNA sequence: TGTGCCAGCAGTGGAACCGAAGTCAGGGGGCGACGTAACACCGGGGAGCTGTTTTTT. Its translation is CASSGTEVRGRRNTGELFF. The chain joins TRBV2 to TRBJ2-2; 8 bases fit TRBD1. The V gene's germline CDR1 is SNHLY and CDR2 FYNNEI. The ends lost 4 bases at V and 2 bases at J; junction bases unmatched: 15. The CDR3 is 19 residues long.

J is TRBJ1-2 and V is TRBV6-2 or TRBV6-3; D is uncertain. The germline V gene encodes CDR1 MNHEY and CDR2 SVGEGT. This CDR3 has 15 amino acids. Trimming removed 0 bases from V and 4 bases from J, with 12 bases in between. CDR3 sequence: CASSYSTPPLYGYTF. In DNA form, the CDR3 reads TGTGCCAGCAGTTACTCGACGCCCCCCCTCTATGGCTACACCTTC.

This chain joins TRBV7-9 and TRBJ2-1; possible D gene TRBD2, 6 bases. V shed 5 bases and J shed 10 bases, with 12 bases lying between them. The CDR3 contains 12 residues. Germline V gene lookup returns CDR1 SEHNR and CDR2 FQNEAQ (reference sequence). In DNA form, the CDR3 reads TGTGCCAGCAGCCTAGTACGGGGGGAGCAGTTCTTC. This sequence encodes CASSLVRGEQFF.

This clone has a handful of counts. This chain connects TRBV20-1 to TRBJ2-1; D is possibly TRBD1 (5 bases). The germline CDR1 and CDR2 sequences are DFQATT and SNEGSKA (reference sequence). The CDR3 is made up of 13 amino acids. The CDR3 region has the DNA TGCATCGCGAAGCAGGGCCCCCACAATGAGCAGTTCTTC. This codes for CIAKQGPHNEQFF.

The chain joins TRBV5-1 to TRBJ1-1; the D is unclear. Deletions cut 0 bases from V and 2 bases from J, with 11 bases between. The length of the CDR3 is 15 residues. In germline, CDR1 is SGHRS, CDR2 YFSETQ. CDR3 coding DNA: TGCGCCAGCAGCTTGGCCGCGAGTGGCAACACTGAAGCTTTCTTT. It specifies CASSLAASGNTEAFF.

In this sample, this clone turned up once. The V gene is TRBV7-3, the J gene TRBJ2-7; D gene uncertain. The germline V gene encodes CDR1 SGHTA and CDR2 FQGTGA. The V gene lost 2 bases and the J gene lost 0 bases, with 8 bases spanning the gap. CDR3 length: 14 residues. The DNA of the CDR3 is TGTGCCAGCAGCTTATATACGGGCTCCTACGAGCAGTACTTC. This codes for CASSLYTGSYEQYF.

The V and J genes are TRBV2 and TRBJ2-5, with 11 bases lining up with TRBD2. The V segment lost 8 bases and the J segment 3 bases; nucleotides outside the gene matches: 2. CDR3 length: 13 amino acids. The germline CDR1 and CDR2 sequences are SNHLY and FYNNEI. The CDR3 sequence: CASVAGGEETQYF. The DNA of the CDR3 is TGTGCCAGCGTAGCGGGAGGGGAAGAGACCCAGTACTTC.